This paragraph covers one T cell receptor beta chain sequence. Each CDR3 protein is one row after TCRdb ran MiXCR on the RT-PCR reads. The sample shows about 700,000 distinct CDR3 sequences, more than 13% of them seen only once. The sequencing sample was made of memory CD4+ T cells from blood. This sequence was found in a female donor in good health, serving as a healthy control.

Here the CDR3 reads CASSQGARSAFF. In nucleotides, the CDR3 is TGTGCCAGCAGCCAAGGGGCCAGGTCAGCTTTCTTT. The chain has TRBV3-1 and TRBJ1-1, with D uncertain. This CDR3 spans 12 amino acids. V was trimmed by 1 base and J by 10 bases, leaving 10 bases between them. Per the germline V gene, CDR1 is LGHDT and CDR2 is YNNKEL (reference sequence).